The present entry profiles one T cell receptor beta chain with its context. Its antigen is currently unknown. The sample belongs to a study of cytomegalovirus exposure and HLA in healthy donors. Those who donated were healthy bone marrow donors. In the PCR, 60 Vbeta and 13 Jbeta primers were used. Measured with immunoSEQ multiplex PCR; TCRdb has only the in-frame clones, and not every one. The sample contains some 85,000 clones, roughly 80% of which appear only once. Study results and limitations: It is likely that the observed cluster of highly shared sequence variants was a sequencing artifact. The study recorded some 160 TCR beta chains that were cytomegalovirus-associated.

The sequence came from a male donor in good health and CMV-seronegative. Sequenced material: PBMCs.

The chain's CDR3 is CASSLSHIPGTAPYEQYF. The CDR3 DNA reads TGTGCCAGCAGCTTAAGCCATATTCCCGGGACAGCACCCTACGAGCAGTACTTC. The chain links TRBV7-3 to TRBJ2-7, with 7 bases that match TRBD1. The germline CDR1 and CDR2 sequences are SGHTA and FQGTGA. The CDR3 is 18 amino acids. Unmatched junction bases numbered 14, after V lost 1 base and J lost 2 bases. The full variable domain, rest sourced from reference TRBV7-3 and TRBJ2-7, is GAGVSQTPSNKVTEKGKYVELRCDPISGHTALYWYRQSLGQGPEFLIYFQGTGAADDSGLPNDRFFAVRPEGSVSTLKIQRTERGDSAVYLCASSLSHIPGTAPYEQYFGPGTRLTVT.